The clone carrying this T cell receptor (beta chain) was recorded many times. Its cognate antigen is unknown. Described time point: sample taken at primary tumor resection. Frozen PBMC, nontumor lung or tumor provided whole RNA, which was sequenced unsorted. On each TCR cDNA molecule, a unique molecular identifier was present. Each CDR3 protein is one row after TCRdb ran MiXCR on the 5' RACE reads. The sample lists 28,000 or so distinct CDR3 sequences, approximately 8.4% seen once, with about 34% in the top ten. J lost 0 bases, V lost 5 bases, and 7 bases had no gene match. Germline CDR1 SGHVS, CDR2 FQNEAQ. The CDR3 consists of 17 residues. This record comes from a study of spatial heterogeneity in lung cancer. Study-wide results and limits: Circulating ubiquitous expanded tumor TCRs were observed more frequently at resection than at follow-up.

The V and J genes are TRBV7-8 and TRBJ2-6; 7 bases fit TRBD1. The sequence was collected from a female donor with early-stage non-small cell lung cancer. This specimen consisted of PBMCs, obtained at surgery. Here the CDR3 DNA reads TGTGCCAGCAGCCGGGACAGTGGGAGCTCTGGGGCCAACGTCCTGACTTTC. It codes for CASSRDSGSSGANVLTF.